This TCR beta chain was sequenced for a study of shared clonotypes between healthy human individuals. Overall study: Each donor's CD8 memory used one plate, CD8 naive two, each CD4 subset three.

General study points: In general, naive subsets displayed greater estimated richness than memory subsets did. Against clonotypes common to all four donors, non-shared ones had lower generation probabilities.

Comment on this clone: The antigen is not known.

Cells designated naive CD8 were CD45RO-negative and were positively selected for CCR7, with terminally differentiated effector memory CD45RA+ cells excluded. The CDR3 sequence is 13 residues long. The V end lost 5 bases, the J end lost 4 bases, and 11 bases lay between the germline ends. Germline values: CDR1 SGHTA, CDR2 FQGNSA. Deep was the level used in running the assay. Measured with immunoSEQ multiplex PCR; TCRdb has only the in-frame clones, and not every one. The sample yields about 2,100,000 clones, approximately 94% seen once. The V gene is TRBV7-2, the J gene TRBJ1-1; the D is unclear. The receptor was isolated from a man between 18 and 29 years old in good health. Some clones in this sample may be carry-over from other donors' samples. Sequencing input: naive CD8+ T cells from PBMCs. CDR3 amino acids: CASSILTGTEAFF. The CDR3 bases are TGTGCCAGCAGCATATTGACGGGCACTGAAGCTTTCTTT.